Listed here is a single T cell receptor beta chain. What it binds is unknown. With V trimmed by 6 bases and J by 0 bases, 4 bases remained unmatched. The length of the CDR3 is 15 residues. Germline assignment: CDR1 SGHTS and CDR2 YDEGEE. Both 60 Vbeta primers and 13 Jbeta primers went into the PCR. The protocol was immunoSEQ multiplex PCR, while the TCRdb copy is restricted to in-frame clones and leaves out a portion. Listed are some 39,000 clones; 6.2% falls within the top ten. The data derive from a study of cytomegalovirus exposure and HLA in healthy donors. Findings and caveats of the study: In a later analysis, HLA-C alleles had the fewest associated TCRs, DRB1 alleles the most. Most TCR beta V segments were productive about 87% or about 30% of the time in an earlier analysis.

This TCR was sampled from a man aged 25-40 years in good health and CMV-seronegative. Source material: PBMCs. This sequence joins TRBV5-8 and TRBJ1-1, with 11 bases identical to TRBD1. The CDR3 is CASTKGQGVNTEAFF. The DNA for the CDR3 is TGTGCCAGCACGAAGGGACAGGGGGTGAACACTGAAGCTTTCTTT.